The clone carrying this TCR beta chain was counted a single time. Libraries were prepared by immunoSEQ multiplex PCR; TCRdb keeps only in-frame clonotypes and omits some of them. The table has around 190,000 clones, about 88% seen once. This sample was taken from a study of blood T cell repertoires in COVID-19. The sequence was collected from a man aged 25 to 45 with acute or convalescent COVID-19. The sample consisted of peripheral blood.

The CDR3 DNA reads TGTGCCAGCAGTGGGCCAGGCCCACGCTACACCTTC. This codes for CASSGPGPRYTF. V and J are TRBV6-4 and TRBJ1-2; D uncertain. The V gene's germline CDR1 is MRHNA and CDR2 SNTAGT. The germline V and J ends were trimmed by 4 bases and 9 bases, with 12 bases remaining between them. The CDR3 has 12 amino acids.